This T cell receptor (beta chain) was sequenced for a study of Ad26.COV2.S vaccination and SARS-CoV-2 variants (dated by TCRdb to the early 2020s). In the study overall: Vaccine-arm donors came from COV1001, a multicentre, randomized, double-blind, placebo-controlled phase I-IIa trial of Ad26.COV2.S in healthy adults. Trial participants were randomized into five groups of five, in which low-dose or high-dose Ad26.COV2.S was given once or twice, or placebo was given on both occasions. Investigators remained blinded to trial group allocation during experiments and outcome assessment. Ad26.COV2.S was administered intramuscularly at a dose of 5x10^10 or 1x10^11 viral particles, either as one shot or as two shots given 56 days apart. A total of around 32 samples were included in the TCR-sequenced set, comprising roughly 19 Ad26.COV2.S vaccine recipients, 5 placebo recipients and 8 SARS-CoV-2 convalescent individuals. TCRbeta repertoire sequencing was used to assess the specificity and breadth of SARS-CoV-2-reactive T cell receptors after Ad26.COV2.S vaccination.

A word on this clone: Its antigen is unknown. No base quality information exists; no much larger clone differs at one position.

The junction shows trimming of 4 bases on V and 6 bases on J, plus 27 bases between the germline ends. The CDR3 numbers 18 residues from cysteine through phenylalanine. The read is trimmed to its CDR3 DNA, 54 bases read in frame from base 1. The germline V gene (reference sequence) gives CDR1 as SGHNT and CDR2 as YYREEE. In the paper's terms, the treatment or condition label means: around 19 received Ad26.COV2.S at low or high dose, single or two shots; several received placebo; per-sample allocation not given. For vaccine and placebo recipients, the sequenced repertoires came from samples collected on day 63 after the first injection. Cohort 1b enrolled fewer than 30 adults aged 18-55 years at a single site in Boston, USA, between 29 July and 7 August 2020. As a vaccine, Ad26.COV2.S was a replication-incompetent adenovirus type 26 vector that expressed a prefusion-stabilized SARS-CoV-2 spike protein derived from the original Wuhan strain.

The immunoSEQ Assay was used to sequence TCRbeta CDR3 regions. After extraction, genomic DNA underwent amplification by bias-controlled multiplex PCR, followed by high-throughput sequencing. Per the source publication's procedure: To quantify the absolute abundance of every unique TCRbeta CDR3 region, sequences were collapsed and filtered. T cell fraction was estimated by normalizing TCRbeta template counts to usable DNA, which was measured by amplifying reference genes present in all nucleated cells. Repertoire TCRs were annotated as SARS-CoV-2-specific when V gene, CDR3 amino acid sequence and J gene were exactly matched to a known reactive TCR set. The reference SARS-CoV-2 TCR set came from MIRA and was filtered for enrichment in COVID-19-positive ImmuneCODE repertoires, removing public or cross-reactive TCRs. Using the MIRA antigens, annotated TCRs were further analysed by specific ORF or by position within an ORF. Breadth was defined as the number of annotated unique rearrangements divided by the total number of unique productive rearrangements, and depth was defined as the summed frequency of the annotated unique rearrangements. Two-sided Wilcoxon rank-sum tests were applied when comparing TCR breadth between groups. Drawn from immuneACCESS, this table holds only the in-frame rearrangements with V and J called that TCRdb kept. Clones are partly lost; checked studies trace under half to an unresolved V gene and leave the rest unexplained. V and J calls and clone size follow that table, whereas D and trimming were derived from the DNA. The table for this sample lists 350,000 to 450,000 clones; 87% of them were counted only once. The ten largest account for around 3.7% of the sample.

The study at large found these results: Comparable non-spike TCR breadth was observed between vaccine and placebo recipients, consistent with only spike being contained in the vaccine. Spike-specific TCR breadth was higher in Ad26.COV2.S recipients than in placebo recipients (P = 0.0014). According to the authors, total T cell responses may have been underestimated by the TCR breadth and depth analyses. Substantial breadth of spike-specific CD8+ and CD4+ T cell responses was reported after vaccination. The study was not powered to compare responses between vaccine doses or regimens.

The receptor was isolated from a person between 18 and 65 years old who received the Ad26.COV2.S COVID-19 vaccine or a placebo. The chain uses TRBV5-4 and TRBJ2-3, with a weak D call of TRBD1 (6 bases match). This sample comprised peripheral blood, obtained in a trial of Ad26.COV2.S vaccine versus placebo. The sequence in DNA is TGTGCCAGCAGCCCCCCCGGGACACTACACTCCCCCACGGATACGCAGTATTTT. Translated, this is CASSPPGTLHSPTDTQYF. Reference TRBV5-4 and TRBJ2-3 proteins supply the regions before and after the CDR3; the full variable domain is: ETGVTQSPTHLIKTRGQQVTLRCSSQSGHNTVSWYQQALGQGPQFIFQYYREEENGRGNFPPRFSGLQFPNYSSELNVNALELDDSALYLCASSPPGTLHSPTDTQYFGPGTRLTVL.